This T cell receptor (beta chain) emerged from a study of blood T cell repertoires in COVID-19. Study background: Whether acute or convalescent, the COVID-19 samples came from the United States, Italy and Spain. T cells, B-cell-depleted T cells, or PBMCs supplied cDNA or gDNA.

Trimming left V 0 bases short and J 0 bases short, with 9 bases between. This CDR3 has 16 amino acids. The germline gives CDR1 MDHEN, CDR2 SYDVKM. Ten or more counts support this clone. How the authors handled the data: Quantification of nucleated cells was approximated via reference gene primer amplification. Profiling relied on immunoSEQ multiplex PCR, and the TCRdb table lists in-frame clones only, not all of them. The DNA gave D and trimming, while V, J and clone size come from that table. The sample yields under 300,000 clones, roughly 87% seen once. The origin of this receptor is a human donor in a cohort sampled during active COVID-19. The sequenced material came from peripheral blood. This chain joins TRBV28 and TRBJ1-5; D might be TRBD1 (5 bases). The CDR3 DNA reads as TGTGCCAGCAGTTTATGGACAGTAAATAGCAATCAGCCCCAGCATTTT. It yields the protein CASSLWTVNSNQPQHF.